The next 21 T cell receptor beta chains were all read from a single sample in a study of T cell responses to AZD1222 COVID-19 vaccine. Libraries were prepared by immunoSEQ multiplex PCR; TCRdb keeps only in-frame clonotypes and omits some of them. Of roughly 200,000 clones in the sample, roughly 88% were seen once. Material: peripheral blood, obtained on day 0 of AZD1222 vaccination. All receptors derive from an adult in good health.

The CDR3 spells CAISDGVQETQYF. The CDR3 region has the DNA TGTGCCATCAGTGATGGAGTACAAGAGACCCAGTACTTC. The J gene is TRBJ2-5, the V gene TRBV10-3; no clear D gene. The V and J ends lost 3 bases and 2 bases respectively, with 7 bases between them. Germline V gene sequence: CDR1 ENHRY, CDR2 SYGVKD. The CDR3 sequence is 13 residues long.

Regarding this clone: Other DNA sequences in the same sample also yield this CDR3. V gene TRBV30 combines with J gene TRBJ1-1; possible D gene TRBD1, 6 bases. The germline gives CDR1 GTSNPN, CDR2 SVGIG (reference sequence). This CDR3 is 13 amino acids long. Trimming stripped 0 bases from V and 1 base from J, with 6 bases between. The CDR3 DNA reads as TGTGCCTGGAGTGTACAGGGGAACACTGAAGCTTTCTTT. It is translated as CAWSVQGNTEAFF.

The gene calls are TRBV2 and TRBJ1-3; D is ambiguous. The germline V gene encodes CDR1 SNHLY and CDR2 FYNNEI. This CDR3 contains 15 residues. Trimming removed 7 bases at V and 0 bases at J, with 13 bases between. CDR3 nucleotides: TGTGCCAGCACCGAAGAGGCAGCCTCTGGAAACACCATATATTTT. The encoded protein is CASTEEAASGNTIYF.

The chain joins TRBV4-1 to TRBJ1-3, with D perhaps TRBD1 (5 bases). The germline V gene encodes CDR1 MGHRA and CDR2 YSYEKL. V lost 2 bases and J lost 2, with 13 bases in between. The CDR3 extends over 16 amino acids. As DNA, the CDR3 is TGCGCCAGCAGCCAACAGTCGGGGCACGCTGGAAACACCATATATTTT. This encodes CASSQQSGHAGNTIYF.

CDR3 sequence reads: CASRLGLSSYNEQFF. The CDR3 DNA sequence: TGTGCCAGCAGGTTGGGGTTAAGCTCCTACAATGAGCAGTTCTTC. The gene calls are TRBV2 and TRBJ2-1; D is uncertain. Germline V gives CDR1 SNHLY, CDR2 FYNNEI. The CDR3 sequence is 15 residues long. V lost 6 bases to trimming and J lost 0 bases, with 12 bases between them.

This chain joins TRBV7-2 and TRBJ1-2; 7 positions agree with TRBD1. The CDR3 covers 14 residues. Unmatched junction bases numbered 6, after V lost 4 bases and J lost 4 bases. Germline CDR1 SGHTA, CDR2 FQGNSA. The CDR3 DNA sequence: TGTGCCAGCAGCTCCCTGACAGGGTCCTATGGCTACACCTTC. Translating gives CASSSLTGSYGYTF. The variable domain in full, completed from reference TRBV7-2 and TRBJ1-2, reads GAGVSQSPSNKVTEKGKDVELRCDPISGHTALYWYRQSLGQGLEFLIYFQGNSAPDKSGLPSDRFSAERTGGSVSTLTIQRTQQEDSAVYLCASSSLTGSYGYTFGSGTRLTVV.

J is TRBJ1-1 and V is TRBV7-3, with a weak D call TRBD1 (5 bases). The CDR3 sequence is 15 residues long. From germline, CDR1 is SGHTA and CDR2 FQGTGA. V lost 4 bases, J lost 5 bases, and 17 bases lay in between. CDR3: CASSSIPGQGTEAFF. CDR3 nucleotide sequence: TGTGCCAGCAGCTCTATTCCGGGCCAGGGAACTGAAGCTTTCTTT.

This clone occurred a few times. The genes are TRBV6-5 and TRBJ1-2, with unresolved D. Deletions cut 0 bases from V and 8 bases from J, with 16 bases between. The CDR3 runs 15 residues. The germline V gene has CDR1 MNHEY and CDR2 SVGAGI. The CDR3 is CASSYSRGGPAGYTF. CDR3 coding DNA: TGTGCCAGCAGTTACTCTCGGGGAGGACCGGCCGGCTACACCTTC.

The V gene is TRBV18, the J gene TRBJ1-5, with 11 bases lining up with TRBD1. V dropped 8 bases and J dropped 4; count of bases not matched to a gene: 7. Germline V lookup: CDR1 KGHSH, CDR2 LQKENI. The CDR3 totals 15 residues. Here the CDR3 reads CASLGQGGMNQPQHF. The CDR3, as DNA: TGTGCCAGCCTGGGACAGGGGGGAATGAATCAGCCCCAGCATTTT.

The chain couples TRBV6-4 to TRBJ1-2; 9 bases map to TRBD1. The CDR3 has 16 residues. J was trimmed by 4 bases and V by 8 bases; bases with no gene match: 14. The germline gives CDR1 MRHNA, CDR2 SNTAGT. The CDR3 region has the DNA TGTGCCAGCGGAAGGGACAGGGAAGTTGGGTTCTATGGCTACACCTTC. Residues: CASGRDREVGFYGYTF.

The chain links TRBV2 to TRBJ2-7, with 10 bases aligning to TRBD2. Germline loops: CDR1 SNHLY, CDR2 FYNNEI. The CDR3 covers 16 residues. Losses at the gene ends were 2 bases for V and 4 bases for J; bases not matched to a gene: 8. CDR3 sequence: CASSERLAGVNYEQYF. The CDR3 nucleotides read TGTGCCAGCAGTGAAAGGCTAGCGGGGGTCAATTACGAGCAGTACTTC.

Written as DNA, the CDR3 is TGTGCCAGCAGCTTACGGGGTGGCACTAGAGCTAACTATGGCTACACCTTC. Translating it yields CASSLRGGTRANYGYTF. The chain has TRBV7-2 and TRBJ1-2; D is unresolved. The CDR3 extends over 17 amino acids. V was trimmed by 2 bases and J by 0 bases, leaving 16 bases between them. The V gene's germline CDR1 is SGHTA and CDR2 FQGNSA.

The gene calls are TRBV5-4 and TRBJ1-2; D remains ambiguous. This CDR3 is built from 13 residues. The V end was cut by 0 bases, the J end by 0 bases, with 3 bases between. The germline CDR1 and CDR2 sequences are SGHNT and YYREEE (reference sequence). The CDR3 region has the DNA TGTGCCAGCAGCTTGGTCGCTAACTATGGCTACACCTTC. Protein product: CASSLVANYGYTF.

This chain uses TRBV12-5 with TRBJ2-1, with 9 bases that match TRBD2. Germline assignment: CDR1 LGHNT and CDR2 FRNRAP. The J segment lost 3 bases and the V segment lost 1 base, leaving 4 bases of the junction unmatched. The CDR3 length is 16 residues. The CDR3 DNA reads as TGTGCTAGTGGTTTGGGAATTAGCGGGGGCTACAATGAGCAGTTCTTC. Translation: CASGLGISGGYNEQFF. Together with reference TRBV12-5 and TRBJ2-1, the CDR3 gives the full variable domain: DARVTQTPRHKVTEMGQEVTMRCQPILGHNTVFWYRQTMMQGLELLAYFRNRAPLDDSGMPKDRFSAEMPDATLATLKIQPSEPRDSAVYFCASGLGISGGYNEQFFGPGTRLTVL.

This sequence joins TRBV9 and TRBJ1-1; TRBD1 matches 8 bases. From germline, CDR1 is SGDLS and CDR2 YYNGEE. This CDR3 has 13 residues. The J segment lost 3 bases and the V segment lost 5 bases, leaving 3 bases of the junction unmatched. The CDR3 DNA follows: TGTGCCAGCAGTTACAGGGGGGACACTGAAGCTTTCTTT. It is translated as CASSYRGDTEAFF.

The rearrangement uses TRBV2 and TRBJ1-2; tentatively, D is TRBD1 (6 bases). Trimming removed 5 bases at V and 4 bases at J, with 11 bases between. CDR1 and CDR2 (germline): SNHLY, FYNNEI. The CDR3 contains 13 residues. The CDR3 DNA is TGTGCCAGCAGTAACAGGGCCCTCTATGGCTACACCTTC. This sequence encodes CASSNRALYGYTF.

The V and J genes are TRBV19 and TRBJ1-6, with TRBD1 matching over 12 bases. The CDR3 consists of 17 residues. CDR1 is LNHDA and CDR2 is SQIVND in the germline V gene (reference sequence). The junction had 13 bases not matched to a gene; V was cut back by 6 bases and J by 10 bases. Here the CDR3 DNA reads TGTGCCAGTAGAAGAATGGGACAGGGGGCGAATAGATCACCCCTCCACTTT. Translating gives CASRRMGQGANRSPLHF.

The chain joins TRBV6-5 to TRBJ2-1; TRBD1 might be the D (6 bases). CDR3 length: 15 amino acids. V was clipped by 6 bases and J by 3 bases, with 15 bases between them. Germline V lookup: CDR1 MNHEY, CDR2 SVGAGI. The CDR3 spells CASRPAGTFYNEQFF. CDR3 DNA: TGTGCCAGCAGACCCGCCGGGACATTCTACAATGAGCAGTTCTTC.

This clone appeared a few times. V gene TRBV19 combines with J gene TRBJ2-1; TRBD2 agrees at 8 bases. V lost 7 bases and J lost 4; bases outside the gene matches: 6. The V gene's germline CDR1 is LNHDA and CDR2 SQIVND (reference sequence). The CDR3 extends over 14 amino acids. For the CDR3, the DNA is TGTGCCAGTAATCGGGGGGGCCTTTACAATGAGCAGTTCTTC. As protein: CASNRGGLYNEQFF.

V usage is TRBV27 and J usage is TRBJ2-5; D is perhaps TRBD1 or TRBD2 (5 bases each). Germline CDR1 MNHEY, CDR2 SMNVEV (reference sequence). The ends were cut back, 4 bases at V and 6 bases at J, with 18 bases in the middle. The CDR3 is 15 residues long. CDR3 DNA: TGTGCCAGCAGTTCACCCGCCGGGGCCGAAAAGACCCAGTACTTC. It specifies CASSSPAGAEKTQYF.

This clone was observed a handful of times. This rearrangement joins TRBV5-4 to TRBJ2-7; D gene unclear. There are 14 residues in the CDR3. Germline assignment: CDR1 SGHNT and CDR2 YYREEE (reference sequence). Trimming pared 6 bases from V and 6 bases from J, leaving 19 bases between. The CDR3 region is CASTRDPRVGEQYF. CDR3 nucleotides: TGTGCCAGCACCCGAGACCCCCGGGTCGGCGAGCAGTACTTC.